This is a list of T cell receptor beta chains from one sample in a study of metastatic and nonmetastatic thyroid tumors. Using MiXCR, TCRdb reanalyzed the PCR reads. The sample has some 38,000 clones; approximately 19% are singletons. The sequencing input was blood. Every receptor here comes from a female donor with papillary thyroid cancer or a benign thyroid nodule (not recorded which). Some clones in this sample may be carry-over from other donors' samples. CDR3s include the opening cysteine and the closing phenylalanine or tryptophan. The order of the fields is V gene, clone size, J gene, D gene, CDR3 protein, CDR3 DNA. The D gene is left open where the match is weak. Only some rows state a clone size, as once, few, many or a class for expanded clones.

V: TRBV7-3
size: many
J: TRBJ1-2
D: TRBD1
CDR3: CASSLRILAGTGVGYGYTF
DNA: TGTGCCAGCAGCTTAAGGATCCTCGCCGGGACAGGGGTCGGCTATGGCTACACCTTC

V: TRBV14
size: -
J: TRBJ2-2
D: -
CDR3: CASRQEVLEGAGELFF
DNA: TGTGCCAGCAGACAAGAAGTACTAGAGGGAGCCGGGGAGCTGTTTTTT

V: TRBV3-1
size: -
J: TRBJ2-5
D: TRBD1
CDR3: CASSRGQGTETQYF
DNA: TGTGCCAGCAGCCGTGGACAGGGAACCGAGACCCAGTACTTC

V: TRBV6-1
size: -
J: TRBJ1-2
D: -
CDR3: CASSLTVVGVYTF
DNA: TGTGCCAGCAGTCTTACAGTGGTCGGGGTCTACACCTTC

V: TRBV20-1
size: -
J: TRBJ2-7
D: -
CDR3: CSASPSYEQYF
DNA: TGCAGTGCGTCGCCATCCTACGAGCAGTACTTC

V: TRBV6-1
size: -
J: TRBJ2-7
D: -
CDR3: CASSERGPSYEQYF
DNA: TGTGCCAGCAGTGAGAGAGGACCCTCCTACGAGCAGTACTTC

V: TRBV4-3
size: many
J: TRBJ2-3
D: -
CDR3: CASSHSSPARRFNTQYF
DNA: TGCGCCAGCAGCCATTCATCTCCCGCCAGAAGGTTTAATACGCAGTATTTT

V: TRBV7-8
size: -
J: TRBJ1-3
D: TRBD1
CDR3: CASSLGTGVMPGNTIYF
DNA: TGTGCCAGCAGCTTGGGGACAGGGGTCATGCCTGGAAACACCATATATTTT

V: TRBV11-2
size: many
J: TRBJ2-7
D: -
CDR3: CASSLARNLYYEQYF
DNA: TGTGCCAGCAGCTTGGCTCGTAACCTTTACTACGAGCAGTACTTC

V: TRBV6-1
size: many
J: TRBJ2-7
D: -
CDR3: CASSEWSRFAYEQYF
DNA: TGTGCCAGCAGTGAATGGAGCAGGTTTGCCTACGAGCAGTACTTC

V: TRBV7-2
size: -
J: TRBJ1-2
D: -
CDR3: CASSLAMGSLDGYNF
DNA: TGTGCCAGCAGCTTAGCGATGGGGAGTCTCGATGGATACAACTTC

V: TRBV20-1
size: many
J: TRBJ2-1
D: -
CDR3: CSAGTEYNEQFF
DNA: TGCAGTGCCGGTACGGAATACAATGAGCAGTTCTTC

V: TRBV28
size: many
J: TRBJ2-5
D: TRBD1
CDR3: CASSSGTVGETQYF
DNA: TGTGCCAGCAGTTCCGGGACAGTAGGAGAGACCCAGTACTTC

V: TRBV28
size: many
J: TRBJ2-3
D: TRBD2
CDR3: CASSFAGAGLDTQYF
DNA: TGTGCCAGCAGTTTCGCGGGAGCGGGGCTAGATACGCAGTATTTT

V: TRBV4-1
size: many
J: TRBJ2-5
D: -
CDR3: CASSQGHQETQYF
DNA: TGCGCCAGCAGCCAAGGACACCAAGAGACCCAGTACTTC

V: TRBV28
size: many
J: TRBJ1-1
D: -
CDR3: CASSFPGLTETEAFF
DNA: TGTGCCAGCAGTTTCCCGGGGCTAACTGAAACTGAAGCTTTCTTT

V: TRBV19
size: -
J: TRBJ2-1
D: TRBD1
CDR3: CASSTRGDRGHNEQFF
DNA: TGTGCCAGTAGTACACGCGGGGACAGGGGACACAATGAGCAGTTCTTC

V: TRBV6-2/TRBV6-3
size: few
J: TRBJ2-6
D: TRBD1
CDR3: CASTETGGLGSNVLTF
DNA: TGTGCCAGCACCGAGACAGGGGGTCTTGGGTCCAACGTCCTGACTTTC

V: TRBV30
size: many
J: TRBJ1-6
D: -
CDR3: CAWSPVVGTLHF
DNA: TGTGCCTGGAGTCCGGTCGTTGGGACCCTCCACTTT

V: TRBV5-1
size: -
J: TRBJ2-2
D: -
CDR3: CASSVRTGYTWELFF
DNA: TGCGCCAGCAGCGTTCGAACAGGGTACACCTGGGAGCTGTTTTTT

V: TRBV20-1
size: many
J: TRBJ1-2
D: -
CDR3: CSARDWGGLYGYTF
DNA: TGCAGTGCTAGAGATTGGGGGGGCCTCTATGGCTACACCTTC

V: TRBV2
size: many
J: TRBJ2-1
D: TRBD2
CDR3: CASSGTSLVNEQFF
DNA: TGTGCCAGCAGCGGGACTAGTCTGGTCAATGAGCAGTTCTTC

V: TRBV5-1
size: -
J: TRBJ2-7
D: -
CDR3: CASISEGGALYEQYF
DNA: TGCGCCAGCATCTCGGAGGGGGGGGCCCTCTACGAGCAGTACTTC

V: TRBV11-3
size: many
J: TRBJ2-2
D: -
CDR3: CASSLLASNTGELFF
DNA: TGTGCCAGCAGCTTACTAGCGTCCAACACCGGGGAGCTGTTTTTT

V: TRBV12-3/TRBV12-4
size: -
J: TRBJ2-7
D: -
CDR3: CASSRPEDNGEQYF
DNA: TGTGCCAGCAGCCGCCCAGAGGACAACGGGGAGCAGTACTTC

V: TRBV11-3
size: -
J: TRBJ2-7
D: -
CDR3: CASSSAYPLSYEQYF
DNA: TGTGCCAGCAGCTCCGCGTACCCTCTATCCTACGAGCAGTACTTC

V: TRBV19
size: -
J: TRBJ2-1
D: TRBD2
CDR3: CASSIGLAGSSSYNEQFF
DNA: TGTGCCAGTAGTATAGGACTAGCGGGGTCAAGCTCCTACAATGAGCAGTTCTTC

V: TRBV27
size: many
J: TRBJ2-1
D: TRBD2
CDR3: CASSREGLNNEQFF
DNA: TGTGCCAGCAGCCGGGAGGGCCTAAACAATGAGCAGTTCTTC

V: TRBV6-1
size: many
J: TRBJ2-7
D: -
CDR3: CASRPGRQGREQYF
DNA: TGTGCCAGCAGGCCGGGTAGGCAGGGGAGGGAGCAGTACTTC

V: TRBV20-1
size: -
J: TRBJ1-6
D: -
CDR3: CSARAPLHF
DNA: TGCAGTGCTAGAGCACCCCTCCACTTT

V: TRBV20-1
size: many
J: TRBJ2-1
D: -
CDR3: CSARETPVYNEQFF
DNA: TGCAGTGCTAGAGAAACCCCAGTGTACAATGAGCAGTTCTTC

V: TRBV28
size: many
J: TRBJ1-5
D: -
CDR3: CASSFHQLNQPQHF
DNA: TGTGCCAGCAGTTTCCACCAGCTCAATCAGCCCCAGCATTTT